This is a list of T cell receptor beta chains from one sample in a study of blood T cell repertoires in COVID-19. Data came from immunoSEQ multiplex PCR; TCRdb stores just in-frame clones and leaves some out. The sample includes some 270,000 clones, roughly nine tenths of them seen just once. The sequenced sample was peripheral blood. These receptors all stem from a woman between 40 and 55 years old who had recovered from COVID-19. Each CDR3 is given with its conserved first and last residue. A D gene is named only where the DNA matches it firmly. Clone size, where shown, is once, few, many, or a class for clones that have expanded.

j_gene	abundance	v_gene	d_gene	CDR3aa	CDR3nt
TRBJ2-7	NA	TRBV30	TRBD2	CAWTSGGYEQYF	TGTGCCTGGACCTCGGGGGGCTACGAGCAGTACTTC
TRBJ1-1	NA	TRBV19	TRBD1	CASSSTGRTEAFF	TGTGCCAGTAGTTCGACAGGGCGGACTGAAGCTTTCTTT
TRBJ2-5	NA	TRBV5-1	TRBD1	CASKGGGQAYQETQYF	TGCGCCAGCAAAGGTGGGGGACAGGCATACCAAGAGACCCAGTACTTC
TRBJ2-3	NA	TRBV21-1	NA	CASSNGVYWDTQYF	TGTGCCAGCAGCAATGGAGTATACTGGGATACGCAGTATTTT
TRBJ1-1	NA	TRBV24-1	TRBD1	CATSDLPGQGGPEAFF	TGTGCCACCAGTGATTTGCCCGGACAGGGGGGCCCTGAAGCTTTCTTT
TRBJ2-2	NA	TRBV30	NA	CAWSVLPDSWAGELFF	TGTGCCTGGAGTGTGCTACCGGACTCTTGGGCCGGGGAGCTGTTTTTT
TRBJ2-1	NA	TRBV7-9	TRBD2	CASSSGTSGSGQFF	TGTGCCAGCAGCTCCGGGACTAGCGGGAGCGGGCAGTTCTTC
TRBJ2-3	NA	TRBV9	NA	CASSVGPNVGTSTDTQYF	TGTGCCAGCAGCGTAGGGCCTAACGTCGGGACTAGCACAGATACGCAGTATTTT
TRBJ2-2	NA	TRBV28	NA	CASLTQGLGGELFF	TGTGCCAGTTTGACCCAGGGTTTAGGCGGGGAGCTGTTTTTT
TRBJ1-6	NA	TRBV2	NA	CASSEADSSYNSPLHF	TGTGCCAGCAGTGAGGCAGACTCTTCTTATAATTCACCCCTCCACTTT
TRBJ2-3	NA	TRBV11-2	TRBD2	CASSMRTSGRTDTQYF	TGTGCCAGCAGCATGAGGACTAGCGGGCGGACAGATACGCAGTATTTT
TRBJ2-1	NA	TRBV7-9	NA	CASSLVSGGWTNNFEFF	TGTGCCAGCAGCTTAGTTTCTGGAGGGTGGACTAACAATTTCGAGTTCTTC
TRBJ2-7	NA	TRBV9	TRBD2	CASSPGLAGGLSYEQYF	TGTGCCAGCAGCCCGGGACTAGCGGGGGGGCTTTCCTACGAGCAGTACTTC
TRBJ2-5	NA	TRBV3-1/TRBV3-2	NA	CASSQARAVQETQYF	TGTGCCAGCAGCCAAGCCAGGGCTGTGCAAGAGACCCAGTACTTC
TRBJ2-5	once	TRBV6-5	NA	CASRTEETQYF	TGTGCCAGCAGAACAGAAGAGACCCAGTACTTC
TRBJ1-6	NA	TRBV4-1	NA	CASSQDMNGRSPLHF	TGCGCCAGCAGCCAAGATATGAATGGGAGGTCACCCCTCCACTTT
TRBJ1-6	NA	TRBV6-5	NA	CASSLDRLYNSPLHF	TGTGCCAGCAGTCTCGACAGGCTCTATAATTCACCCCTCCACTTT
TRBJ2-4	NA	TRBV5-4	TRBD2	CASSLVGAGEHIQYF	TGTGCCAGCAGCTTGGTAGGAGCGGGAGAACACATTCAGTACTTC
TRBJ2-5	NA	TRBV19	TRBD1	CASGQGASRETQYF	TGTGCCAGCGGACAGGGGGCGTCGAGAGAGACCCAGTACTTC
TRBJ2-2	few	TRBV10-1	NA	CASSDRNTGELFF	TGCGCCAGCAGTGATCGGAACACCGGGGAGCTGTTTTTT
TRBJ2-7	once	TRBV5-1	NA	CASSFGGSIYEQYF	TGCGCCAGCAGCTTCGGAGGTTCCATCTACGAGCAGTACTTC
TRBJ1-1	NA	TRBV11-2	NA	CASSLNLAGEAFF	TGTGCCAGCAGCTTAAATTTAGCAGGGGAAGCTTTCTTT
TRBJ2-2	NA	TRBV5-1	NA	CASSLVDYIPTGELFF	TGCGCCAGCAGCTTGGTGGACTATATCCCCACCGGGGAGCTGTTTTTT
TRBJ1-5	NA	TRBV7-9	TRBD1	CASSGQGPQHF	TGTGCCAGCAGCGGACAGGGACCCCAGCATTTT
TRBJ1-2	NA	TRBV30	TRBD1	CAWSLPGQGPRRDGYTF	TGTGCCTGGAGCCTCCCGGGACAGGGGCCTAGGAGGGATGGCTACACCTTC
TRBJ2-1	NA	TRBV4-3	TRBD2	CASSQDFGTSFYNEQFF	TGCGCCAGCAGCCAAGATTTCGGGACTAGTTTCTACAATGAGCAGTTCTTC
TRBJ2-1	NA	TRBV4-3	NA	CASSQDLTGFYNEQFF	TGCGCCAGCAGCCAAGATCTAACGGGTTTCTACAATGAGCAGTTCTTC
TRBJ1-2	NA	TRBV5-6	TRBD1	CASSLGQNYGYTF	TGTGCCAGCAGCCTGGGACAGAACTATGGCTACACCTTC
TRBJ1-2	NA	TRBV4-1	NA	CASSQVPGLENYGYTF	TGCGCCAGCAGCCAAGTTCCAGGGCTCGAAAACTATGGCTACACCTTC
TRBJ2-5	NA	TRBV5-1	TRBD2	CASSFLAGGRIEKETQYF	TGCGCCAGCAGCTTTTTAGCGGGGGGCAGAATCGAAAAAGAGACCCAGTACTTC
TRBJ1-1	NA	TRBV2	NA	CATRPSMNTEAFF	TGTGCCACCAGACCTAGCATGAACACTGAAGCTTTCTTT
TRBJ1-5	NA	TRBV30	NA	CAWSVMPWGPSTNQPQHF	TGTGCCTGGAGTGTAATGCCTTGGGGCCCCTCTACGAATCAGCCCCAGCATTTT
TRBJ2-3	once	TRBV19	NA	CASSTTVADTQYF	TGTGCCAGTAGTACAACAGTAGCGGATACGCAGTATTTT
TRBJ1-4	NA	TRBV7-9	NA	CASSPTGAGEKLFF	TGTGCCAGCAGCCCCACCGGAGCGGGCGAAAAACTGTTTTTT
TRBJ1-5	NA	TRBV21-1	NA	CASSPREGVNQPQHF	TGTGCCAGCAGCCCCCGAGAAGGGGTCAATCAGCCCCAGCATTTT
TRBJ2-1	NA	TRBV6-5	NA	CASRTQGDEQFF	TGTGCCAGCAGAACACAAGGGGATGAGCAGTTCTTC
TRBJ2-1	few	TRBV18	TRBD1	CASSPRDRPVEQFF	TGTGCCAGCTCACCCCGGGACAGGCCGGTTGAGCAGTTCTTC